What follows are 17 T cell receptor beta chains derived from one specimen sequenced in a study of PD-L1 blockade in urothelial cancer. Using immunoSEQ multiplex PCR, the repertoire was profiled, and TCRdb retains in-frame clones only, with some absent. Seen here are 35,000 to 45,000 clones, roughly four fifths observed once, and the top ten hold about 3.5%. Here the sequenced sample was PBMCs, taken around atezolizumab (anti-PD-L1) treatment. Every receptor here comes from a man between 65 and 79 years old with urothelial cancer.

The genes are TRBV29-1 and TRBJ1-1; tentatively, D is TRBD1 (5 bases). With 6 bases removed from V and 7 bases from J, the gap between germline ends came to 9 bases. The CDR3 totals 10 residues. Looked up from germline, CDR1 is SQVTM and CDR2 is ANQGSEA. CDR3 bases: TGCAGCGTACTTGACAGTGAAGCTTTCTTT. Translated: CSVLDSEAFF.

The CDR3 spells CVRSLVEPVGSTDTQYF. The CDR3 nucleotides are TGTGTCAGAAGCTTAGTGGAGCCCGTAGGTAGCACAGATACGCAGTATTTT. The chain links TRBV7-5 to TRBJ2-3; the DNA was not used to check the table's D call, TRBD2. TRBV7-5 constitutes a pseudogene. This CDR3 is built from 17 residues.

The chain's CDR3 is CASSPQGLASSTDTQYF. The DNA for the CDR3 is TGTGCCAGCTCACCCCAAGGACTAGCGTCTAGCACAGATACGCAGTATTTT. The rearrangement joins TRBV18 to TRBJ2-3, with 9 bases fitting TRBD2. The length of the CDR3 is 17 residues. Germline V gene lookup returns CDR1 KGHSH and CDR2 LQKENI. Trimming took 3 bases from V and 0 from J; bases not matched to a gene: 7.

The J gene is TRBJ2-7, the V gene TRBV28; 8 nucleotides agree with TRBD1. The CDR3 contains 15 residues. The V and J ends lost 3 bases and 6 bases, in that order; junction bases with no gene match: 10. In germline, CDR1 is MDHEN, CDR2 SYDVKM. The CDR3 region has the DNA TGTGCCAGCAGTTTCCCCCAAGGACAGGGCCCCGAGCAGTACTTC. This encodes CASSFPQGQGPEQYF.

The count of this clone is one. The DNA of the CDR3 is TGTGCCAGCGCTGTAGCGGGGGTAAGGGAGACCCAGTACTTC. Its protein is CASAVAGVRETQYF. The chain is built from TRBV19 and TRBJ2-5, with 9 positions matching TRBD2. The V segment lost 9 bases and the J segment 5 bases; nucleotides outside the gene matches: 10. The CDR3 is made up of 14 amino acids. The germline CDR1 and CDR2 sequences are LNHDA and SQIVND (reference sequence).

This sequence joins TRBV6-5 and TRBJ1-1; D is unclear. CDR1 MNHEY and CDR2 SVGAGI come from the germline V gene. The V and J ends lost 6 bases and 0 bases respectively, with 11 bases between them. There are 14 residues in the CDR3. CDR3 DNA sequence: TGTGCCAGCAGCCTACAGCCTTTGAACACTGAAGCTTTCTTT. The encoded protein is CASSLQPLNTEAFF.

This rearrangement joins TRBV2 to TRBJ2-5; 9 bases agree with TRBD2. The CDR3 is 15 amino acids. Germline V CDR1 and CDR2: SNHLY, FYNNEI. With V trimmed by 7 bases and J by 5 bases, 11 bases remained unmatched. The CDR3 coding sequence is TGTGCCAGCACCGAAATTAGCGGGGGAGGCGAGACCCAGTACTTC. It specifies CASTEISGGGETQYF.

This chain connects TRBV6-4 to TRBJ2-3; tentatively, D is TRBD1 (6 bases). This CDR3 is 14 amino acids long. The ends were cut back, 6 bases at V and 7 bases at J, with 17 bases in the middle. Germline CDR1 MRHNA, CDR2 SNTAGT. The CDR3 sequence is CASSEQGSLNTQYF. As DNA, the CDR3 is TGTGCCAGCAGCGAACAGGGTTCGTTGAATACGCAGTATTTT.

This clone appeared once. The chain uses TRBV18 and TRBJ1-5; 9 positions match TRBD1. V gave up 3 bases and J gave up 2 bases; unmatched junction bases: 5. CDR1 is KGHSH and CDR2 is LQKENI in the germline V gene. The CDR3 sequence is 16 residues long. The CDR3 spells CASSPPGQGGNQPQHF. In DNA form, the CDR3 reads TGTGCCAGCTCACCGCCGGGACAGGGAGGCAATCAGCCCCAGCATTTT.

This chain uses TRBV21-1 with TRBJ1-2; the table's D call, TRBD1, was not checked against the DNA. TRBV21-1 is an annotated pseudogene. The CDR3 is 17 amino acids. CDR3 residues: CASSNGSTEKTNYGYTF. The DNA for the CDR3 is TGTGCCAGCAGCAATGGGTCGACAGAGAAAACTAACTATGGCTACACCTTC.

CDR3 residues: CASSIQAGNSYNEQFF. The CDR3 DNA reads as TGTGCCAGTAGTATACAGGCGGGTAACTCCTACAATGAGCAGTTCTTC. The chain is built from TRBV19 and TRBJ2-1, with D perhaps TRBD2 (5 bases). Trimming took 2 bases from V and 0 from J, leaving 11 bases between them. This CDR3 contains 16 residues. Looked up from germline, CDR1 is LNHDA and CDR2 is SQIVND (reference sequence). The complete variable domain, with remaining parts taken from reference TRBV19 and TRBJ2-1, reads DGGITQSPKYLFRKEGQNVTLSCEQNLNHDAMYWYRQDPGQGLRLIYYSQIVNDFQKGDIAEGYSVSREKKESFPLTVTSAQKNPTAFYLCASSIQAGNSYNEQFFGPGTRLTVL.

The chain carries TRBV4-2 and TRBJ1-6, with 10 bases fitting TRBD1. The CDR3 has 14 amino acids. V shed 4 bases, J shed 9 bases, and the junction held 3 bases outside the gene matches. CDR1 and CDR2 from the germline V gene are LGHNA and YNFKEQ. The CDR3 DNA reads TGTGCCAGCAGCCGGGACAGGGGCTTTTCACCCCTCCACTTT. Amino acid sequence: CASSRDRGFSPLHF.

This clone appeared a few times. The chain is built from TRBV7-8 and TRBJ2-1, with 8 bases matching TRBD2. CDR3 length: 18 amino acids. CDR1 SGHVS and CDR2 FQNEAQ come from the germline V gene. Losses at the gene ends were 5 bases for V and 5 bases for J; bases not matched to a gene: 17. CDR3 sequence: CASSPSFRERGRNNEQFF. DNA for the CDR3: TGTGCCAGCAGCCCCTCCTTTAGGGAGCGGGGGAGAAACAATGAGCAGTTCTTC.

This rearrangement joins TRBV5-5 to TRBJ2-6; D might be TRBD2 (5 bases). V was shortened by 2 bases and J by 0 bases, with 6 bases between the two germline ends. The CDR3 covers 15 residues. Germline-derived CDR1 and CDR2 are SGHKS and YYEKEE (reference sequence). CDR3 DNA: TGTGCCAGCAGCTTTGGGAGCTCTGGGGCCAACGTCCTGACTTTC. Its protein is CASSFGSSGANVLTF.

This clone was seen just once. The chain uses TRBV6-5 and TRBJ1-1; D may be TRBD1 (6 bases). V lost 6 bases to trimming and J lost 3 bases, with 14 bases between them. Germline CDR1 MNHEY, CDR2 SVGAGI. The CDR3 spans 14 residues. CDR3 sequence reads: CASSLDRRDTEAFF. The CDR3 bases are TGTGCCAGCAGCCTCGACAGGCGGGACACTGAAGCTTTCTTT.

The rearrangement uses TRBV7-8 and TRBJ1-5; 7 bases align to TRBD1. V gave up 5 bases and J gave up 1 base; unmatched junction bases: 5. Germline V gene lookup returns CDR1 SGHVS and CDR2 FQNEAQ. This CDR3 is 15 amino acids long. The CDR3 DNA follows: TGTGCCAGCAGCGTAAAGGGACAGAGCAATCAGCCCCAGCATTTT. It codes for CASSVKGQSNQPQHF.

This clone has a single count. This chain uses TRBV5-5 with TRBJ2-2; 8 nucleotides agree with TRBD2. Per the germline V gene, CDR1 is SGHKS and CDR2 is YYEKEE (reference sequence). The junction had 8 bases not matched to a gene; V was cut back by 5 bases and J by 5 bases. CDR3 length: 15 residues. CDR3 loop: CASSWGSGITGELFF. DNA for the CDR3: TGTGCCAGCAGTTGGGGTAGCGGGATAACCGGGGAGCTGTTTTTT.